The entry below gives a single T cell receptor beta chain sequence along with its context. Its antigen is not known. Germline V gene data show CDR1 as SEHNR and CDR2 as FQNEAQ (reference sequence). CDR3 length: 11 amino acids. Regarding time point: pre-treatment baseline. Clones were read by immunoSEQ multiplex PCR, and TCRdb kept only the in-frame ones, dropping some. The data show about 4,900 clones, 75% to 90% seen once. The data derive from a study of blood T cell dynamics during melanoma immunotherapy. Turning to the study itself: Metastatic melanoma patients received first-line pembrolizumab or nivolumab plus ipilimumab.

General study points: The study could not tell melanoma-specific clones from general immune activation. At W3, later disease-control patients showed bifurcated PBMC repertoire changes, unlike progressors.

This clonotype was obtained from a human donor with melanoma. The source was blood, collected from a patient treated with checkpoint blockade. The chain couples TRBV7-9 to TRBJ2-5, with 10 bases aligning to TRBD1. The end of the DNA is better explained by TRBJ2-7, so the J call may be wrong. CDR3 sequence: CASRTGGEQYF. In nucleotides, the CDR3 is TGTGCCAGTCGGACAGGGGGCGAGCAGTACTTC.